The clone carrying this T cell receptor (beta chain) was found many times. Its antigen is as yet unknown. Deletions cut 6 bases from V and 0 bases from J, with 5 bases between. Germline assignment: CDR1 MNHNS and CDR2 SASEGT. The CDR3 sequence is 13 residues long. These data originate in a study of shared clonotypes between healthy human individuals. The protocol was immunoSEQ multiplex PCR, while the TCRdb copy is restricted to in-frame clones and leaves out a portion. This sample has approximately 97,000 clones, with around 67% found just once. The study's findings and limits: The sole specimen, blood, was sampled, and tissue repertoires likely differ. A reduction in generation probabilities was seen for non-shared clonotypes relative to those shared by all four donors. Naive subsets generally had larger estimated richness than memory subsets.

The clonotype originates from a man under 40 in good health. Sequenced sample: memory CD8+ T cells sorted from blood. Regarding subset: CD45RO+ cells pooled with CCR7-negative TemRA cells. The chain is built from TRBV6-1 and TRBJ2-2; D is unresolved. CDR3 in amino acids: CASRVSNTGELFF. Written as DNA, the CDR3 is TGTGCCAGCAGGGTCTCGAACACCGGGGAGCTGTTTTTT.